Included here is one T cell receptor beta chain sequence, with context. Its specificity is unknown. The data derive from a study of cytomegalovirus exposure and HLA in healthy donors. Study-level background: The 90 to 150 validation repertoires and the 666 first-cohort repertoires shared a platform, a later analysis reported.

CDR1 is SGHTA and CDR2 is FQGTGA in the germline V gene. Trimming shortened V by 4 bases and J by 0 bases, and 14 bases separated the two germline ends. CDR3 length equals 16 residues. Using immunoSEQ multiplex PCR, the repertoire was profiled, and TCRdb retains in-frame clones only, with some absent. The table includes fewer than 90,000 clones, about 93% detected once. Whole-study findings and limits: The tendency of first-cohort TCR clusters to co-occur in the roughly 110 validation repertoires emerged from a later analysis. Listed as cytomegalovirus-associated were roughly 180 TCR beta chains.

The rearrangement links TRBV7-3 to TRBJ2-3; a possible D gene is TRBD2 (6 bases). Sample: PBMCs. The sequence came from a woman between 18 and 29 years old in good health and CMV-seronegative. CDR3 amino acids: CASSSGTGSSTDTQYF. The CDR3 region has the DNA TGTGCCAGCAGCTCGGGGACTGGAAGTAGCACAGATACGCAGTATTTT.